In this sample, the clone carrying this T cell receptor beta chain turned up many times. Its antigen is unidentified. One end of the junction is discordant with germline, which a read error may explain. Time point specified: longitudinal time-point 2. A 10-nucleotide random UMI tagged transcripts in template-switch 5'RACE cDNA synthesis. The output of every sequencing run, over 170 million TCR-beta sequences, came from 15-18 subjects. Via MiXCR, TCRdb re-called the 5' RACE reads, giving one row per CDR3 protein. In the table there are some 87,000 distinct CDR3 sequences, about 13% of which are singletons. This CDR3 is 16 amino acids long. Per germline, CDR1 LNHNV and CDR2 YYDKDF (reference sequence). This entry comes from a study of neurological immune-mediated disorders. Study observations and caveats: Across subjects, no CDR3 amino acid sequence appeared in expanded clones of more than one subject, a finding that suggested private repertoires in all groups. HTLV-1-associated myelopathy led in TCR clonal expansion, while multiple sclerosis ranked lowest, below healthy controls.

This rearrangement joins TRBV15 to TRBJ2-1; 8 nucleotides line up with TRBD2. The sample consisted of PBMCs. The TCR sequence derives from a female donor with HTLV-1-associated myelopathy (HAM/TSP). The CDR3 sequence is CATSRDRGGLYNEQFF. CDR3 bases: TGTGCTACCAGCAGAGATCGCGGGGGGCTATACAATGAGCAGTTCTTC.